The entry below gives a single T cell receptor beta chain sequence along with its context. Its antigen is unidentified. Each participant with HIV received care in the United States. The data derive from a study of long-term antiretroviral therapy in people with HIV. The study's findings and limits: Clonal populations expanded prior to ART predominated within the repertoire at all time points. Dating from the mid-2000s to the late 2010s, the blood was possibly obtained under older ART regimens.

The libraries were made with immunoSEQ v3.0 at survey level. The target of sequencing was about 40,000-50,000 T-cell genomes per sample. The repertoire was sequenced with immunoSEQ multiplex PCR; TCRdb's copy has only in-frame clones and lacks some. The repertoire has 25,000 to 30,000 clones, over 75% of them found once; the top ten carry 3.5% to 5%. This CDR3 has 13 amino acids. Trimming removed 9 bases at V and 0 bases at J, with 11 bases between. The germline V gene encodes CDR1 SNHLY and CDR2 FYNNEI. This specimen consisted of unsorted PBMCs, obtained 0.5 years after starting antiretroviral therapy. The clonotype comes from a woman aged 18-35 years with HIV. V and J are TRBV2 and TRBJ1-1; maybe TRBD1 (6 bases). CDR3 DNA: TGTGCCAGGTTGGACAGCCTGAACACTGAAGCTTTCTTT. Translation: CARLDSLNTEAFF. Variable domain in full (rest from reference TRBV2 and TRBJ1-1): EPEVTQTPSHQVTQMGQEVILRCVPISNHLYFYWYRQILGQKVEFLVSFYNNEISEKSEIFDDQFSVERPDGSNFTLKIRSTKLEDSAMYFCARLDSLNTEAFFGQGTRLTVV.